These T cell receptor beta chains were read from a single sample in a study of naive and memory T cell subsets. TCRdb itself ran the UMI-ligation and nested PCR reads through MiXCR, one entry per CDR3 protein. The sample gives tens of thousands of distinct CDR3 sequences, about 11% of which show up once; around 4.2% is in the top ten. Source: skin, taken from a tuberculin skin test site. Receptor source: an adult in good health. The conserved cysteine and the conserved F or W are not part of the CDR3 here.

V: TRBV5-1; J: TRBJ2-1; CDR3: ASSLGWTSSYNEQF
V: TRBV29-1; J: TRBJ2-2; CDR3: SIPATPNTGELF
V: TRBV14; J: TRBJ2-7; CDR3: ASSQQPGQGREQY
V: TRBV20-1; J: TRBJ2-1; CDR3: SAPPLGNEQF
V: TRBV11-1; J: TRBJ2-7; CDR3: ASSLTGQRAYEQY
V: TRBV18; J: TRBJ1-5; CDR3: ASSPTGDNQPQH
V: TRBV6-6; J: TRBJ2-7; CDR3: ASRDRVTYEQY
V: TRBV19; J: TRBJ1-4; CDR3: ASSGPRGEKLF
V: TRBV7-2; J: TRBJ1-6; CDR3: ASSLQIQGNSPLH
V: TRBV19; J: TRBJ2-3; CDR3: ASSIWGERPSTDTQY
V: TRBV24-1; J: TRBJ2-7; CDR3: ATSEAGTGFRHEQY
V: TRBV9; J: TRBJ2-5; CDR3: ASSVGDRSQETQY
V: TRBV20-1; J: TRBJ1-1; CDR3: SARVRLNTEAF
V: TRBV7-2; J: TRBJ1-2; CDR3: ASSLTPESRLYGYT
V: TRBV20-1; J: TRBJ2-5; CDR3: SASTKETQY
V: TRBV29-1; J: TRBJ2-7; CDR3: SVEERTSGLSTYEQY
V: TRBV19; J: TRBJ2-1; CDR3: ASRTSSRPYNEQF
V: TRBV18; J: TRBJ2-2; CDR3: ASSPKVSNTGELF
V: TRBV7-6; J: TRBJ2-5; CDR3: ASSLRAFQETQY
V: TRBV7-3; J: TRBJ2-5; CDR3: ASSTGIKETQY
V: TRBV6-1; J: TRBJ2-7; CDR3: ASSEFGSPYEQY
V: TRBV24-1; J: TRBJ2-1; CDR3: ATSDLGYNEQF
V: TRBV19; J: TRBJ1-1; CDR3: ASSIWGLMNTEAF
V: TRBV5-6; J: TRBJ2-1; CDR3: ASSFGLAGVSNEQF
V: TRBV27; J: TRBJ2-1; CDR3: ASSLLAGEPPVSYYNEQF
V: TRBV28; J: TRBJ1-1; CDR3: ASGIRGVGAF
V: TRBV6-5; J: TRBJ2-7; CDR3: ASRGENTNSYEQY
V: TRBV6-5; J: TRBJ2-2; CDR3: ASSLTGPGELF
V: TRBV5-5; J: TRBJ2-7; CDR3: ASSFRTGDVYEQY
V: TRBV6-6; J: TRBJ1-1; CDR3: ASALKLNTEAF
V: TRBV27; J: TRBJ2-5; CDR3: ASSLRVWETQY